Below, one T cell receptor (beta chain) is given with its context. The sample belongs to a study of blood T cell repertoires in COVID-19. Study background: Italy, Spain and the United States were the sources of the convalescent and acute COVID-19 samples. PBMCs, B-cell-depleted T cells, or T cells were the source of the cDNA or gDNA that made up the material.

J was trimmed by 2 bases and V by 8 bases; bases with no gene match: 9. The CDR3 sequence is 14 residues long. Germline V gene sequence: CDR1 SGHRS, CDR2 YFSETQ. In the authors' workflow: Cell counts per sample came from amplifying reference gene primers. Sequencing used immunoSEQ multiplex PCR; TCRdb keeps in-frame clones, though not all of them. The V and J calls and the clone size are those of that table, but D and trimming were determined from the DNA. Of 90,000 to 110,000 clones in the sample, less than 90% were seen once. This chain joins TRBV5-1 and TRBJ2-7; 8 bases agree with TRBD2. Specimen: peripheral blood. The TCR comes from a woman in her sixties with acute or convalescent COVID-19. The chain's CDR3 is CASSGVRGAYEQYF. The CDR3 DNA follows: TGCGCCAGTTCCGGTGTGCGGGGGGCCTACGAGCAGTACTTC.